One sample yielded the 23 T cell receptor beta chains listed below, sequenced in a study of shared clonotypes between healthy human individuals. The table came from immunoSEQ multiplex PCR; TCRdb's copy has only in-frame clones and leaves some out. The sample holds 2 million to 2.5 million clones, roughly 95% seen once. The naive CD8 fraction comprised CD45RO-negative cells positively selected for CCR7 and excluded terminally differentiated effector memory CD45RA+ cells. Material for sequencing was naive CD8+ T cells sorted from blood. These receptors were obtained from a man between 18 and 35 years old in good health.

As DNA, the CDR3 is TGTGCCAGCAGCCAATCACGGCAGGGGGAAGCTGAAGCTTTCTTT. This gives the protein CASSQSRQGEAEAFF. The chain couples TRBV16 to TRBJ1-1; 7 nucleotides align to TRBD1. The CDR3 is made up of 15 amino acids. Germline V gene lookup returns CDR1 KGHSY and CDR2 FQNENV. V gave up 0 bases and J gave up 6 bases; unmatched junction bases: 7. The full variable domain, its missing parts supplied by reference TRBV16 and TRBJ1-1, is GEEVAQTPKHLVRGEGQKAKLYCAPIKGHSYVFWYQQVLKNEFKFLISFQNENVFDETGMPKERFSAKCLPNSPCSLEIQATKLEDSAVYFCASSQSRQGEAEAFFGQGTRLTVV.

V and J are TRBV19 and TRBJ2-3; no reliable D call. V gave up 7 bases and J gave up 6 bases, with 17 bases separating them. The CDR3 runs 14 residues. Per germline, CDR1 LNHDA and CDR2 SQIVND (reference sequence). The CDR3 DNA reads as TGTGCCAGTACGGACCCATGGACGACCGATACGCAGTATTTT. Translating it yields CASTDPWTTDTQYF.

The gene calls are TRBV6-5 and TRBJ2-1, with D tentatively TRBD2 (5 bases). Germline V gives CDR1 MNHEY, CDR2 SVGAGI. CDR3 size: 13 residues. V dropped 3 bases and J dropped 7 bases, with 10 bases sitting between them. CDR3 protein: CASSYTRGNEQFF. CDR3 nucleotide sequence: TGTGCCAGCAGTTATACCAGAGGGAATGAGCAGTTCTTC.

Details on this clone: This same CDR3 is encoded by further DNA sequences in the sample. The V gene is TRBV5-5, the J gene TRBJ2-7; 7 bases are a match to TRBD2. The germline CDR1 and CDR2 sequences are SGHKS and YYEKEE (reference sequence). V trimming: 0 bases; J trimming: 6 bases; junction bases outside the gene matches: 0. The CDR3 consists of 12 residues. For the CDR3, the DNA is TGTGCCAGCAGCTTGGCTAGCGGCGAGCAGTACTTC. It is translated as CASSLASGEQYF.

This clone was recorded once. V and J are TRBV4-2 and TRBJ1-1, with TRBD1 matching over 7 bases. Per the germline V gene, CDR1 is LGHNA and CDR2 is YNFKEQ. The CDR3 sequence is 17 residues long. J was trimmed by 1 base and V by 1 base; bases with no gene match: 9. CDR3 in amino acids: CASSQVTQGKRNTEAFF. CDR3 DNA sequence: TGTGCCAGCAGCCAAGTTACACAGGGGAAGCGGAACACTGAAGCTTTCTTT.

The chain couples TRBV5-1 to TRBJ2-2; D may be TRBD2 (5 bases). The length of the CDR3 is 18 residues. The germline V gene encodes CDR1 SGHRS and CDR2 YFSETQ. V was clipped by 1 base and J by 4 bases, with 20 bases between them. The chain's CDR3 is CASSLSSGNGWVTGELFF. CDR3 bases: TGCGCCAGCAGCTTGTCCTCGGGGAACGGTTGGGTCACCGGGGAGCTGTTTTTT.

The gene calls are TRBV7-2 and TRBJ2-2; D ambiguous. The V gene lost 4 bases and the J gene lost 2 bases, with 2 bases spanning the gap. The germline gives CDR1 SGHTA, CDR2 FQGNSA. This CDR3 is built from 12 residues. CDR3 residues: CASSSNTGELFF. CDR3 coding DNA: TGTGCCAGCAGCTCTAACACCGGGGAGCTGTTTTTT.

The chain carries TRBV7-9 and TRBJ2-7, with TRBD2 as a possible D gene (6 bases). The ends were cut back, 5 bases at V and 5 bases at J, with 16 bases in the middle. Per the germline V gene, CDR1 is SEHNR and CDR2 is FQNEAQ (reference sequence). The CDR3 totals 14 residues. This CDR3 reads CASSITSRENEQYF. CDR3 coding DNA: TGTGCCAGCAGCATTACTTCCCGGGAGAACGAGCAGTACTTC.

The chain carries TRBV28 and TRBJ2-2, with D perhaps matching TRBD1 or TRBD2 (5 bases each). V shed 6 bases and J shed 6 bases, with 17 bases lying between them. CDR1 and CDR2 from the germline V gene are MDHEN and SYDVKM. CDR3 length: 15 amino acids. The CDR3 DNA reads TGTGCCAGCAGAACAGCCGCCGGGGCTGCCGGGGAGCTGTTTTTT. Translation gives CASRTAAGAAGELFF. Filled out from reference TRBV28 and TRBJ2-2, the complete variable domain reads DVKVTQSSRYLVKRTGEKVFLECVQDMDHENMFWYRQDPGLGLRLIYFSYDVKMKEKGDIPEGYSVSREKKERFSLILESASTNQTSMYLCASRTAAGAAGELFFGEGSRLTVL.

The V and J genes are TRBV5-4 and TRBJ2-5; TRBD2 agrees at 11 bases. V lost 4 bases to trimming and J lost 5 bases; unmatched junction nucleotides: 7. Germline V gene sequence: CDR1 SGHNT, CDR2 YYREEE (reference sequence). The CDR3 spans 15 residues. CDR3 residues: CASSTSGSGTETQYF. CDR3 nucleotides: TGTGCCAGCAGCACTAGCGGGAGCGGCACGGAGACCCAGTACTTC.

The genes are TRBV27 and TRBJ2-7; possibly TRBD1 or TRBD2 for D (5 bases each). V dropped 4 bases and J dropped 0 bases, with 10 bases sitting between them. CDR1 MNHEY and CDR2 SMNVEV come from the germline V gene (reference sequence). The CDR3 is 14 amino acids. The CDR3 spells CASSYGASSYEQYF. The CDR3 DNA follows: TGTGCCAGCAGTTACGGGGCTAGCTCCTACGAGCAGTACTTC.

CDR3 bases: TGCGCCAGCAGCCAAGGGGGGCCGGCCGACGAGCAGTACTTC. It specifies CASSQGGPADEQYF. The rearrangement joins TRBV4-1 to TRBJ2-7; D might be TRBD1 (6 bases). CDR3 length: 14 residues. Trimming removed 1 base from V and 5 bases from J, with 12 bases in between. CDR1 and CDR2 (germline): MGHRA, YSYEKL.

This clone has a single count. The chain is built from TRBV5-1 and TRBJ2-7; possible D gene TRBD1, 6 bases. This CDR3 is built from 15 residues. Germline CDR1 SGHRS, CDR2 YFSETQ. V dropped 3 bases and J dropped 4 bases, with 17 bases sitting between them. In DNA, the CDR3 is TGCGCCAGCAGCTGGGACAACTTTGCCCTTTACGAGCAGTACTTC. Translating gives CASSWDNFALYEQYF.

This clone has a single count. This chain connects TRBV6-5 to TRBJ2-2; no definite D call. Trimming removed 0 bases at V and 1 base at J, with 6 bases between. The CDR3 is 15 amino acids. The germline gives CDR1 MNHEY, CDR2 SVGAGI. CDR3 in amino acids: CASSYSIGNTGELFF. The CDR3 DNA is TGTGCCAGCAGTTACTCGATAGGGAACACCGGGGAGCTGTTTTTT.

This sequence joins TRBV11-2 and TRBJ2-7, with D perhaps assigned TRBD1 or TRBD2 (6 bases each). Trimming removed 10 bases from V and 7 bases from J, with 26 bases in between. Germline CDR1 reads SGHAT; CDR2 reads FQNNGV. The CDR3 is 15 amino acids. CDR3 bases: TGTGCCACTTCGGAGGGGGGACCCGGCCGTAGGGAGCAGTACTTC. It is translated as CATSEGGPGRREQYF.

The J gene is TRBJ2-7, the V gene TRBV28, with a weak D call TRBD2 (5 bases). Germline assignment: CDR1 MDHEN and CDR2 SYDVKM. The V and J ends lost 6 bases and 1 base respectively, with 13 bases between them. This CDR3 is built from 14 residues. The CDR3 here is CASSPPGISYEQYF. The CDR3 DNA follows: TGTGCCAGCAGCCCCCCGGGAATTTCCTACGAGCAGTACTTC. Full variable domain (remainder filled in from reference TRBV28 and TRBJ2-7): DVKVTQSSRYLVKRTGEKVFLECVQDMDHENMFWYRQDPGLGLRLIYFSYDVKMKEKGDIPEGYSVSREKKERFSLILESASTNQTSMYLCASSPPGISYEQYFGPGTRLTVT.

The chain carries TRBV6-5 and TRBJ2-2, with D unclear. Per the germline V gene, CDR1 is MNHEY and CDR2 is SVGAGI. The CDR3 extends over 14 amino acids. V was pared by 2 bases and J by 4 bases, with 8 bases between. CDR3 nucleotides: TGTGCCAGCAGTTACACGGGCCCCACCGGGGAGCTGTTTTTT. This codes for CASSYTGPTGELFF.

The J gene is TRBJ2-1, the V gene TRBV7-9, with D tentatively TRBD2 (6 bases). V was cut by 8 bases and J by 7 bases, with 12 bases left in between. The CDR3 contains 12 residues. CDR1 SEHNR and CDR2 FQNEAQ come from the germline V gene (reference sequence). The CDR3, as DNA: TGTGCCAGCGCGGGGATATCAAATGAGCAGTTCTTC. This translates into CASAGISNEQFF.

The V gene is TRBV6-5, the J gene TRBJ2-3; D may be TRBD2 (6 bases). This CDR3 is built from 15 residues. V gave up 5 bases and J gave up 3 bases, with 15 bases separating them. Looked up from germline, CDR1 is MNHEY and CDR2 is SVGAGI. This CDR3 is CASSASSETTDTQYF. In nucleotides, the CDR3 is TGTGCCAGCAGTGCCTCTAGCGAGACAACAGATACGCAGTATTTT.

Only one count was recorded for this clone. V is TRBV5-6 and J is TRBJ2-1; 9 nucleotides agree with TRBD1. The CDR3 runs 15 residues. J lost 8 bases, V lost 3 bases, and 9 bases had no gene match. Germline CDR1 and CDR2: SGHDT and YYEEEE. CDR3 sequence (DNA): TGTGCCAGCAGCTGGGGGACAGGGCCGAGTCATGAGCAGTTCTTC. Translation: CASSWGTGPSHEQFF.

Points on this clone: The sample holds other DNA sequences that translate to the same CDR3. The chain has TRBV4-1 and TRBJ2-1, with D unresolved. Germline V gene lookup returns CDR1 MGHRA and CDR2 YSYEKL. The CDR3 contains 14 residues. Trimming removed 1 base at V and 3 bases at J, with 7 bases between. The CDR3 nucleotides are TGCGCCAGCAGCCAAGCCCCTAGCTACAATGAGCAGTTCTTC. Translating it yields CASSQAPSYNEQFF.

This rearrangement joins TRBV7-6 to TRBJ1-4; 7 nucleotides agree with TRBD1. The CDR3 is 15 residues long. Germline V CDR1 and CDR2: SGHVS, FNYEAQ. With 3 bases clipped from V and 7 bases from J, the junction kept 8 bases outside the gene matches. The CDR3 nucleotides read TGTGCCAGCAGCTTCACCACAGGGGTTGGTGAAAAACTGTTTTTT. It yields the protein CASSFTTGVGEKLFF.

Points on this clone: Other DNA sequences in the same sample also yield this CDR3. The V and J genes are TRBV7-9 and TRBJ1-2, with 7 bases that match TRBD1. Trimming removed 4 bases from V and 5 bases from J; junction bases left unmatched: 1. The CDR3 sequence is 12 residues long. Germline assignment: CDR1 SEHNR and CDR2 FQNEAQ (reference sequence). The CDR3 reads CASSSGQYGYTF. The CDR3 DNA reads TGTGCCAGCAGCTCGGGACAGTATGGCTACACCTTC.